This TCR beta chain was profiled in a study of cytomegalovirus exposure and HLA in healthy donors. Trimming took 4 bases from V and 0 from J, leaving 10 bases between them. The CDR3 has 16 amino acids. The germline V gene encodes CDR1 MNHNS and CDR2 SASEGT. The PCR used 60 Vbeta and 13 Jbeta primers. Libraries were prepared by immunoSEQ multiplex PCR; TCRdb keeps only in-frame clonotypes and omits some of them. The sample has more than 95,000 clones, roughly 80% seen once; the top ten hold 6.9%. The chain joins TRBV6-1 to TRBJ1-6, with D perhaps TRBD1 (5 bases). The sequenced material came from PBMCs. The receptor was derived from a man younger than 40 in good health and CMV-seropositive. CDR3 residues: CASSGGGSSYNSPLHF. The CDR3 bases are TGTGCCAGCAGTGGGGGGGGAAGCTCCTATAATTCACCCCTCCACTTT.